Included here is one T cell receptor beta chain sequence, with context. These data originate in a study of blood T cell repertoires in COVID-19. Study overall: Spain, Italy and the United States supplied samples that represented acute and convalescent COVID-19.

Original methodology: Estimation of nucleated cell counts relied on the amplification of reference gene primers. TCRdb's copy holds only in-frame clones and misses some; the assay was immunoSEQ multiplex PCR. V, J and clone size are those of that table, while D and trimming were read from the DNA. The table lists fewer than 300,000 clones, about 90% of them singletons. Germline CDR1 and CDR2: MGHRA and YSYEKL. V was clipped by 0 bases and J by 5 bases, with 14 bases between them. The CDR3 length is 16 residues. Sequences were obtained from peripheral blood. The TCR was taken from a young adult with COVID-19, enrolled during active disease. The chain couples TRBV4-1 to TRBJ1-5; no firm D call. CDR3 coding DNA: TGCGCCAGCAGCCAAGAAGGAAGAGGGTCTTATCAGCCCCAGCATTTT. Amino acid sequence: CASSQEGRGSYQPQHF.